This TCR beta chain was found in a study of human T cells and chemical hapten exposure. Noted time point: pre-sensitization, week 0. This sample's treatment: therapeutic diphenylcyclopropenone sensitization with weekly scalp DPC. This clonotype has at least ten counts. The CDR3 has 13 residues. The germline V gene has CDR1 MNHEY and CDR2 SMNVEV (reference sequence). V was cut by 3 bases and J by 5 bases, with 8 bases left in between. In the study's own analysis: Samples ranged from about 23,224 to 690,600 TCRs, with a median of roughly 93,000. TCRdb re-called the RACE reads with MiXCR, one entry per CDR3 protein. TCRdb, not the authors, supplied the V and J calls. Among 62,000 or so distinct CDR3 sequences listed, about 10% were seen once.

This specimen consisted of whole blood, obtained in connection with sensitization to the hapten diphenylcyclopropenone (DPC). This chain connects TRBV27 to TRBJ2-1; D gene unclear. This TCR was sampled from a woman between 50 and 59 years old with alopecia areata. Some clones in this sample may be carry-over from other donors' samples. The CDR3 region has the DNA TGTGCCAGCAGTTTTCAGAACAACAATGAGCAGTTCTTC. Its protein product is CASSFQNNNEQFF.